The sequence of this T cell receptor beta chain was determined in a study of monozygotic twins with inflammatory bowel disease. Overall study findings and caveats: A distinction between different T cell subtypes was not possible.

CDR1 is LNHDA and CDR2 is SQIVND in the germline V gene (reference sequence). The length of the CDR3 is 14 residues. TCRdb reprocessed the 5' RACE reads and reports one entry per CDR3 protein, with no DNA. Across fewer than 550,000 distinct CDR3 sequences, the top ten clones capture 2% to 3% of the sample. As concerns this clonotype: The antigen remains unidentified.

Sequencing used blood. This clonotype was obtained from a human donor with ulcerative colitis or Crohn's disease, or a healthy co-twin of an affected twin (not recorded which). The chain couples TRBV19 to TRBJ2-7; TCRdb selects TRBD1, and the lack of DNA leaves this call unchecked. CDR3 region: CASSMRGLSYEQYF.